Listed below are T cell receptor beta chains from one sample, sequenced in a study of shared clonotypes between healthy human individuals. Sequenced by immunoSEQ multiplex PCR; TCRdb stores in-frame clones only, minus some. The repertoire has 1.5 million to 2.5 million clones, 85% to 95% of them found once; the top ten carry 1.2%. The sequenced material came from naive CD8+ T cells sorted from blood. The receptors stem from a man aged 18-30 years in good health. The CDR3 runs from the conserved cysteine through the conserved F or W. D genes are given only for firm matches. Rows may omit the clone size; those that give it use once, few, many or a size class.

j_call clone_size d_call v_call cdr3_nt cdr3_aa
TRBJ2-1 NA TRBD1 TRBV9 TGTGCCAGCAGCGTCACTGAGGGACAGGGCCTCTCGGAAGGCAATGAGCAGTTCTTC CASSVTEGQGLSEGNEQFF
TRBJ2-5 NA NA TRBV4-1 TGCGCCAGCAGCCAAGATCGAACTATCCAAGAGACCCAGTACTTC CASSQDRTIQETQYF
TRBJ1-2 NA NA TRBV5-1 TGCGCCAGCAGCTTGGATCGTCCCTATGGCTACACCTTC CASSLDRPYGYTF
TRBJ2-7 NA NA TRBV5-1 TGCGCCAGCAGCTTCCGCAGGGGTGGCGACGAGCAGTACTTC CASSFRRGGDEQYF
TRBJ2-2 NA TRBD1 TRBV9 TGTGCCAGCAGCGTAGCAGGGGGCAACACCGGGGAGCTGTTTTTT CASSVAGGNTGELFF
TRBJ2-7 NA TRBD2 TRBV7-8 TGTGCCAGCAGCAAACTAGCGGGAGGTAGTTACGAGCAGTACTTC CASSKLAGGSYEQYF
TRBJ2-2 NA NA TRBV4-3 TGCGCCAGCAGCCAGGACGTCGCGAACACCGGGGAGCTGTTTTTT CASSQDVANTGELFF
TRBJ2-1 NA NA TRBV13 TGTGCCAGCAGCTCACGATTAGGGACTCCGAACTCCTACAATGAGCAGTTCTTC CASSSRLGTPNSYNEQFF
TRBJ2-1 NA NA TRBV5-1 TGCGCCAGCAGCTTCGACGGTTACAATGAGCAGTTCTTC CASSFDGYNEQFF
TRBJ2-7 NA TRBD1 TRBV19 TGTGCCAGTAGTAAACGATCCCCGGGACAGGCTTACGAGCAGTACTTC CASSKRSPGQAYEQYF
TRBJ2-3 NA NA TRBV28 TGTGCCAGCAGTTTATGGGCCGGGGAAGGCGATACGCAGTATTTT CASSLWAGEGDTQYF
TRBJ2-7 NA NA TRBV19 TGTGCCAGTAGTATCCTACAGGGCGCCTACGAGCAGTACTTC CASSILQGAYEQYF
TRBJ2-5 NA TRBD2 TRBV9 TGTGCCAGCAGCCAGGGGTCTAGCGGGGGGGTTGAGACCCAGTACTTC CASSQGSSGGVETQYF
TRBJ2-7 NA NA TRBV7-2 TGTGCCAGCATTTCACCGGGGGTCTCCTACGAGCAGTACTTC CASISPGVSYEQYF
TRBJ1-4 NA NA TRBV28 TGTGCCAGCAGTCCTACCTGGGGAGGGATGGGAGAAAAACTGTTTTTT CASSPTWGGMGEKLFF
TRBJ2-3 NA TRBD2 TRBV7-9 TGTGCCAGCAGCTTACTAGCGGGAGGCACAGATACGCAGTATTTT CASSLLAGGTDTQYF
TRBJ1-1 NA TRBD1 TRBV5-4 TGTGCCAGCAGTTTTACAGGGGGGACTGAAGCTTTCTTT CASSFTGGTEAFF
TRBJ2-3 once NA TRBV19 TGTGCCAGTACGGACCCCGATGTTCTGAATACGCAGTATTTT CASTDPDVLNTQYF
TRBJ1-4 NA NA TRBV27 TGTGCCACCCGTACGAGGGGGGAAAATGAAAAACTGTTTTTT CATRTRGENEKLFF
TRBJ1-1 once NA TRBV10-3 TGTGCCATCAGTGAGGAACAGATGAACACTGAAGCTTTCTTT CAISEEQMNTEAFF
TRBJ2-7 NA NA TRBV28 TGTGCCAGCAGTCTGGGGGCTTACGAGCAGTACTTC CASSLGAYEQYF
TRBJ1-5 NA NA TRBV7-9 TGTGCCAGCAGCCGGGCGGGGCAGGCCTATAGCAATCAGCCCCAGCATTTT CASSRAGQAYSNQPQHF
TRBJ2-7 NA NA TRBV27 TGTGCCAGCAGTTTTTCGTCCGGGAGAAGCTACGAGCAGTACTTC CASSFSSGRSYEQYF
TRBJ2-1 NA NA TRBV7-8 TGTGCCAGCAGCTTAGGACCCCCTCTAAACAATGAGCAGTTCTTC CASSLGPPLNNEQFF
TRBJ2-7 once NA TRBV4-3 TGCGCCAGCAGCCAAGGACGGGATAGCGGCTACGAGCAGTACTTC CASSQGRDSGYEQYF
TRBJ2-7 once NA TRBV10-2 TGCGCCAGCAGTGTGGGGACGGCAAGCTCCTACGAGCAGTACTTC CASSVGTASSYEQYF
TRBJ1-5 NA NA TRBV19 TGTGCCAGTAGGGGTTATGTAAGCAATCAGCCCCAGCATTTT CASRGYVSNQPQHF
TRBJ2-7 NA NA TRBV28 TGTGCCAGCAGTTCCCCTAAACTGATCGTTAAGGCCTACGAGCAGTACTTC CASSSPKLIVKAYEQYF
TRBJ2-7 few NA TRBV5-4 TGTGCCAGCAGCTTACGGGGAGCCTACGAGCAGTACTTC CASSLRGAYEQYF
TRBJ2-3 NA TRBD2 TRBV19 TGTGCCAGTAGTATAAGACTAGCGGGAGGTATAGATACGCAGTATTTT CASSIRLAGGIDTQYF
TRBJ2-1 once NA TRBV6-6 TGTGCCAGCAGTTACGGGGGTTATGAGCAGTTCTTC CASSYGGYEQFF
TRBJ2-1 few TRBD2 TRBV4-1 TGCGCCAGCAGCCAAGCTAGCGGGGGGTACAATGAGCAGTTCTTC CASSQASGGYNEQFF
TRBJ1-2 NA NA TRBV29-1 TGCAGCGTTGAAGATGACAGGACAGCCTATGGCTACACCTTC CSVEDDRTAYGYTF
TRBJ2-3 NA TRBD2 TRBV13 TGTGCCAGCAGCTCCCAATCTAGCGGGAGTTCCACAGATACGCAGTATTTT CASSSQSSGSSTDTQYF
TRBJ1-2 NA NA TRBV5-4 TGTGCCAGCAGCTTCGAGGGGGCTAACTATGGCTACACCTTC CASSFEGANYGYTF
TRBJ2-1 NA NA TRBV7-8 TGTGCCAGCAGCTTAGCGAGCTCCCCCAATGAGCAGTTCTTC CASSLASSPNEQFF
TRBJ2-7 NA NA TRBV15 TGTGCCACCAGCAGAGATTCAGGGAAGGTCAACGAGCAGTACTTC CATSRDSGKVNEQYF
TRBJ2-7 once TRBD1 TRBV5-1 TGCGCCAGCAGCTGGAGACAGGGACACTCCTACGAGCAGTACTTC CASSWRQGHSYEQYF
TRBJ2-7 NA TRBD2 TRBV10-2 TGCGCCAGCAGTGAGTTCTTCGCACTAGCGGGAGGCCCCTACCAGCAGTACTTC CASSEFFALAGGPYQQYF
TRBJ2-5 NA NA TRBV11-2 TGTGCCAGCAGCTTAGAAGGGCTAACCAAAGAGACCCAGTACTTC CASSLEGLTKETQYF
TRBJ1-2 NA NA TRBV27 TGTGCCAGCTCACCCTCGGGGGCTTATGGCTACACCTTC CASSPSGAYGYTF